This T cell receptor (beta chain) was identified in a study of CD8 T cells in ankylosing spondylitis (dated by TCRdb to about 2017). Study-level background: The study profiled T cell receptor beta repertoires in healthy donors and ankylosing spondylitis patients to find disease-linked TCR variants. In total, the full study cohort was made up of 110 or so healthy donors and approximately 24 ankylosing spondylitis patients. Samples of peripheral blood were taken, and for ankylosing spondylitis patients, synovial fluid was collected as well. Findings and caveats that apply to the study as a whole: Blood from ankylosing spondylitis patients appeared to be characterized by a TCR beta motif composed of under ten highly homologous amino acid variants. The disease-linked clones were reported as significantly enriched in matched synovial fluid samples from ankylosing spondylitis patients. Some TCR beta motif variants had previously been reported in synovial fluid and blood of reactive arthritis patients, which suggested common disease-initiation mechanisms. In peripheral blood, the disease-linked clones were found at relatively low frequencies and had a CD8+ phenotype.

This clonotype showed up many times. Its antigen has not been determined. A junction boundary mismatches the germline segment, possibly from a read error. Sequencer: Illumina HiSeq 2500. Quantitative 5'-RACE with molecular barcodes was the method used to prepare the TCR beta libraries. The published analysis was carried out like this. Disease-linked TCR variants were identified with a new computational method built on a probabilistic model of VDJ rearrangement. TCRdb handled the public reads itself, with Q25 trimming in fastp and clone calling in MiXCR, and kept productive beta chains. Every CDR3 protein is listed once, alongside the most common genes and DNA of its rows. The V and J calls here are based on TCRdb, not the publication. The sample table contains 300,000 to 350,000 distinct CDR3 sequences; only one count was recorded for around 10% of them. Roughly 9.5% of the sample belongs to the ten largest clones.

This receptor was obtained from a female donor with ankylosing spondylitis or in good health (not recorded which). The sequenced sample was blood, either unsorted or a sorted T cell fraction (not recorded which).

Here the CDR3 is given as CSATHQETQYF. The sequence in DNA is TGCAGTGCTACTCACCAAGAAACCCAGTACTTC. The chain is made from TRBV20-1 and TRBJ2-5; no D gene call is confident. CDR1 and CDR2 are drawn from the germline V gene (reference sequence): DFQATT, SNEGSKA. From cysteine to phenylalanine, the CDR3 is 11 amino acids long. The sequence is cut down to CDR3 DNA, 33 bases in frame from base 1.